A selection of T cell receptor beta chains follows, all from one sample in a study of T cell responses to AZD1222 COVID-19 vaccine. Here immunoSEQ multiplex PCR was the method, and the copy in TCRdb shows in-frame clones only, minus some. Found here are 120,000 or so clones, 80% to 95% of them singletons; the top ten hold 4% to 5%. The sequencing used peripheral blood, collected 28 days after the second dose of the MenACWY control vaccine. The receptors come from an adult who received the MenACWY meningococcal vaccine as a control. Both conserved end residues are part of each CDR3. A D gene is named only where the DNA matches it firmly. The size field is filled for only some rows; it gives once, few, many or a size class.

clone_size d_call j_call v_call cdr3_nt cdr3_aa
once NA TRBJ1-1 TRBV28 TGTGCCAGCAGTTTTTGGAAAGGGAAGAACACTGAAGCTTTCTTT CASSFWKGKNTEAFF
NA NA TRBJ1-2 TRBV6-5 TGTGCCAGCAGTAGCTCGGGGGCCCGGTTTGGCTACACCTTC CASSSSGARFGYTF
NA TRBD1 TRBJ1-2 TRBV19 TGTGCCAGTAGCGAGGACAGGAACTATGGCTACACCTTC CASSEDRNYGYTF
NA NA TRBJ2-2 TRBV6-5 TGTGCCAGCAGAAGACTTCTCCGGACTGTTGGGGAGCTGTTTTTT CASRRLLRTVGELFF
NA TRBD2 TRBJ2-5 TRBV7-2 TGTGCCAGCAGCCTAGGCGGGGGGCGGGTGGAGACCCAGTACTTC CASSLGGGRVETQYF
NA NA TRBJ2-2 TRBV23-1 TGCGCCAGCAGTACTTGGGTCGCCCGGGGCAGCTCGAACACCGGGGAGCTGTTTTTT CASSTWVARGSSNTGELFF
NA TRBD2 TRBJ2-2 TRBV7-9 TGTGCCAGCAGCTTACTTTGGACTAGCGAGACCGGGGAGCTGTTTTTT CASSLLWTSETGELFF
NA NA TRBJ2-1 TRBV3-1/TRBV3-2 TGTGCCAGCAGCCAAGTATACCAGTGGAATGAGCAGTTCTTC CASSQVYQWNEQFF
few NA TRBJ2-7 TRBV28 TGTGCCAGCAAATCGGGCACTAGCTCCTACGAGCAGTACTTC CASKSGTSSYEQYF
NA NA TRBJ1-3 TRBV7-6 TGTGCCAGCAGCTTTTCATCAGGGACAGGAAACACCATATATTTT CASSFSSGTGNTIYF
NA NA TRBJ2-5 TRBV7-8 TGTGCCAGCAGCTTAGATACGGATACGAGTTGGGAGACCCAGTACTTC CASSLDTDTSWETQYF
NA NA TRBJ2-2 TRBV19 TGTGCCACCTCTCAATTGGGCGGGGAGCTGTTTTTT CATSQLGGELFF
NA TRBD1 TRBJ1-5 TRBV2 TGTGCCAGCAGTGAGAGGGGGCTGAATCAGCCCCAGCATTTT CASSERGLNQPQHF
NA NA TRBJ2-5 TRBV6-5 TGTGCCAGCAGCCTCTCCGCTGTATCGGTGGAGACCCAGTACTTC CASSLSAVSVETQYF
NA NA TRBJ2-2 TRBV4-3 TGCGCCAGCAGCGAAAGCAGGGATCCGAACACCGGGGAGCTGTTTTTT CASSESRDPNTGELFF
NA TRBD1 TRBJ2-7 TRBV5-1 TGCGCCAGCAGCTTGGAGGGGACAGGGTATTACGAGCAGTACTTC CASSLEGTGYYEQYF
NA NA TRBJ1-2 TRBV28 TGTGCCAGCAGTTTTAGACTGAACCGCTACACCTTC CASSFRLNRYTF
NA TRBD1 TRBJ2-7 TRBV11-2 TGTGCCAGCAGCGCAGGGGACAGGGAAAAATACGAGCAGTACTTC CASSAGDREKYEQYF
once NA TRBJ1-5 TRBV27 TGTGCCAGCACTTTAATTTCTCAGCCCCAGCATTTT CASTLISQPQHF
NA NA TRBJ1-4 TRBV5-1 TGCGCCAGCAGCTTCGGACCAGTTAATGAAAAACTGTTTTTT CASSFGPVNEKLFF
NA NA TRBJ2-5 TRBV7-9 TGTGCCAGCAGCCAAGGCAGCAGGGGAGGAGAGACCCAGTACTTC CASSQGSRGGETQYF
NA NA TRBJ2-1 TRBV24-1 TGTGCCACCAGTGATTTCGTCGGGGGCTCCTACAATGAGCAGTTCTTC CATSDFVGGSYNEQFF
NA NA TRBJ1-2 TRBV7-2 TGTGCCAGCAGCCCACCAGACGGGAGCTATGGCTACACCTTC CASSPPDGSYGYTF
NA NA TRBJ2-5 TRBV28 TGTGCCAGCGGGACCGCGCGGGAGACCCAGTACTTC CASGTARETQYF
NA NA TRBJ1-6 TRBV5-1 TGCGCCAGCAGCTTGGAGGCCTATTCACCCCTCCACTTT CASSLEAYSPLHF
NA TRBD2 TRBJ2-3 TRBV27 TGTGCCAGCAGTTCCCTAACGACTAGCGCAGATACGCAGTATTTT CASSSLTTSADTQYF
NA TRBD1 TRBJ1-2 TRBV28 TGTGCCAGCAGCCCCGGCGGCAGGGGGCGCGACTATGGCTACACCTTC CASSPGGRGRDYGYTF
NA NA TRBJ2-1 TRBV18 TGTGCCAGCTCACCGGACCAAATCAATGAGCAGTTCTTC CASSPDQINEQFF
NA NA TRBJ2-7 TRBV6-5 TGTGCCAGCAGTTACTCGATGGCAGGGGACGAGCAGTACTTC CASSYSMAGDEQYF
NA TRBD1 TRBJ2-4 TRBV4-3 TGCGCCAGCAGCCAAGATCTAGGGCAGGGGGCAGCCAAAAACATTCAGTACTTC CASSQDLGQGAAKNIQYF
NA NA TRBJ2-3 TRBV2 TGTGCCAGCAGTGAAGGGCTAGCTTGGACAGATACGCAGTATTTT CASSEGLAWTDTQYF
NA TRBD1 TRBJ2-2 TRBV28 TGTGCCAGCAGCCGACAGGGATTTAACACCGGGGAGCTGTTTTTT CASSRQGFNTGELFF
NA TRBD1 TRBJ1-2 TRBV6-5 TGTGCCAGCAGTTACTTATCACAGGGGACGCGGGGCTACACCTTC CASSYLSQGTRGYTF
NA TRBD2 TRBJ2-1 TRBV13 TGTGCCAGCAGCCTCCTCCAGACTAGCGGGAGAGCTCCCCTCTACAATGAGCAGTTCTTC CASSLLQTSGRAPLYNEQFF